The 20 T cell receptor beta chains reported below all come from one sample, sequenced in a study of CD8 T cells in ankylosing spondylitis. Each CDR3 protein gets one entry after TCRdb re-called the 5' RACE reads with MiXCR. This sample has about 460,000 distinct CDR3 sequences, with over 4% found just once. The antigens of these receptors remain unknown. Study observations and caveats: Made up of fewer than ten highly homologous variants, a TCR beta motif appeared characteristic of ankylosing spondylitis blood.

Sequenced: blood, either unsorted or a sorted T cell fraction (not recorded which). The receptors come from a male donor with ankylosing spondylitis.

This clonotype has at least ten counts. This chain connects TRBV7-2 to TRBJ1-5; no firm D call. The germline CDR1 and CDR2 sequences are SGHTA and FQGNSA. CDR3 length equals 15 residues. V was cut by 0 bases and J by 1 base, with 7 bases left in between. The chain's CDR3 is CASSLAGVSNQPQHF. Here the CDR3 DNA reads TGTGCCAGCAGCTTAGCTGGGGTGAGCAATCAGCCCCAGCATTTT.

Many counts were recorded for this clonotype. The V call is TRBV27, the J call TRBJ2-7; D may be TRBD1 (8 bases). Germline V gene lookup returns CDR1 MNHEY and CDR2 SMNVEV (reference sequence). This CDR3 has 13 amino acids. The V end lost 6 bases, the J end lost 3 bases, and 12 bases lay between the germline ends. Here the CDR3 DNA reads TGTGCCAGCAGCTACAGGGGGGGCTACGAGCAGTACTTC. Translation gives CASSYRGGYEQYF.

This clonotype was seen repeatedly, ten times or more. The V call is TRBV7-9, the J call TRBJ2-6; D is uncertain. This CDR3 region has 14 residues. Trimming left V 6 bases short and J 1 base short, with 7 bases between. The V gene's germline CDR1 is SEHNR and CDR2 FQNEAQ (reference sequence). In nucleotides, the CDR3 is TGTGCCAGCAGGGCTGGTTCTGGGGCCAACGTCCTGACTTTC. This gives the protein CASRAGSGANVLTF.

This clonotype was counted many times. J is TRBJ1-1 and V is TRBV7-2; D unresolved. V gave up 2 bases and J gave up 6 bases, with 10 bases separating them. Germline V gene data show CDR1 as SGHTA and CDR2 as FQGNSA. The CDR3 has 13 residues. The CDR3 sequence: CASSLISASEAFF. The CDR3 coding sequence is TGTGCCAGCAGCTTAATAAGTGCGTCTGAAGCTTTCTTT.

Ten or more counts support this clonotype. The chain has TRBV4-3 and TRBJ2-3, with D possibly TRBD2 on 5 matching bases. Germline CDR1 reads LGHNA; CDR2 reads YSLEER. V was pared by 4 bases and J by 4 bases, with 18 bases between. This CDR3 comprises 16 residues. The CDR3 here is CASSPGKSGWADTQYF. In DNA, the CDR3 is TGCGCCAGCAGCCCGGGCAAGTCGGGGTGGGCAGATACGCAGTATTTT.

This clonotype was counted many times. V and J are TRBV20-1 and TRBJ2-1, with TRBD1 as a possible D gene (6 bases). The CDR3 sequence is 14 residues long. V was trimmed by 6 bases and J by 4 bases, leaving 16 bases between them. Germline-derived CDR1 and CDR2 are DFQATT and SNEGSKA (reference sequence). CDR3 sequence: CSAVGQRLYNEQFF. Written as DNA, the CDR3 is TGCAGTGCCGTGGGACAACGCTTGTACAATGAGCAGTTCTTC.

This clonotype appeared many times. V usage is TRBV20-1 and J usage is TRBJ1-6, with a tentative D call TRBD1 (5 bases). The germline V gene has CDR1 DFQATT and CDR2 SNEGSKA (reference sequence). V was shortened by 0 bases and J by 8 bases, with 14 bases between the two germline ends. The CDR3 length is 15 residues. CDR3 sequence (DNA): TGCAGTGCTAGAGACCGCAAGCGGGGGGATTCACCCCTCCACTTT. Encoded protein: CSARDRKRGDSPLHF.

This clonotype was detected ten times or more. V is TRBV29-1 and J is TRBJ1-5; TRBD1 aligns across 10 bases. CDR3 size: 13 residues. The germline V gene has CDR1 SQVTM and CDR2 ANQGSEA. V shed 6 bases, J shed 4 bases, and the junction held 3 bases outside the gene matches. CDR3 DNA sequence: TGCAGCGTCCTGGGACAGGGGAATCAGCCCCAGCATTTT. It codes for CSVLGQGNQPQHF.

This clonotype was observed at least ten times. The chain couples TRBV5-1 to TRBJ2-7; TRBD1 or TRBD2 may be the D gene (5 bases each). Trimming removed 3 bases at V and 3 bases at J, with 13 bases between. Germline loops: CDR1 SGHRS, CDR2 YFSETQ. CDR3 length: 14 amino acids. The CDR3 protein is CASSWGPANYEQYF. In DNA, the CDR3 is TGCGCCAGCAGCTGGGGACCCGCCAACTACGAGCAGTACTTC. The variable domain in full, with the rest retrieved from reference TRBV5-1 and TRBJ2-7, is KAGVTQTPRYLIKTRGQQVTLSCSPISGHRSVSWYQQTPGQGLQFLFEYFSETQRNKGNFPGRFSGRQFSNSRSEMNVSTLELGDSALYLCASSWGPANYEQYFGPGTRLTVT.

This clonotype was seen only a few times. The CDR3: CASSYRTGGNIGELFF. CDR3 DNA sequence: TGCGCCAGCAGCTACCGGACAGGGGGCAACATAGGGGAGCTGTTTTTT. The chain recombines TRBV5-1 with TRBJ2-2; 11 bases match TRBD1. V gave up 3 bases and J gave up 8 bases; unmatched junction bases: 9. CDR1 and CDR2 from the germline V gene are SGHRS and YFSETQ. CDR3 size: 16 residues.

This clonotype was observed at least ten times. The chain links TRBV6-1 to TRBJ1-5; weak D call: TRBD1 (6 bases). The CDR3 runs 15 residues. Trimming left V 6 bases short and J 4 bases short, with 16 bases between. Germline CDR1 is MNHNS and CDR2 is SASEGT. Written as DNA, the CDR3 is TGTGCCAGCAGCCAGACAGGAACGGCAAATCAGCCCCAGCATTTT. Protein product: CASSQTGTANQPQHF.

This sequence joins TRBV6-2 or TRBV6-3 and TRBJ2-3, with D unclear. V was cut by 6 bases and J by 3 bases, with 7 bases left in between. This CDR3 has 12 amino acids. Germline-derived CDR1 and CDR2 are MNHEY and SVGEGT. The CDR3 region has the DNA TGTGCCAGCAGGGATCCAACAGATACGCAGTATTTT. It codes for CASRDPTDTQYF.

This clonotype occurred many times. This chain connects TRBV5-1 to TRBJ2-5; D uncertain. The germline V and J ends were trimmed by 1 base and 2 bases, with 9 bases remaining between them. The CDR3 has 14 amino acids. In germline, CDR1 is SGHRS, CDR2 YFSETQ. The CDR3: CASSLNSAQETQYF. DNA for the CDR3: TGCGCCAGCAGCTTGAACTCGGCTCAAGAGACCCAGTACTTC.

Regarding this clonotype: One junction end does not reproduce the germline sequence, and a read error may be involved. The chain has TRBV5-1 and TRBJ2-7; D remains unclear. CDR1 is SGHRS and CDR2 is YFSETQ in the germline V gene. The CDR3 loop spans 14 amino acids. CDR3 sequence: CASSFTNPLVEQYF. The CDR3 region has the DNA TGCGCTAGCAGCTTCACCAACCCCCTCGTCGAGCAGTACTTC.

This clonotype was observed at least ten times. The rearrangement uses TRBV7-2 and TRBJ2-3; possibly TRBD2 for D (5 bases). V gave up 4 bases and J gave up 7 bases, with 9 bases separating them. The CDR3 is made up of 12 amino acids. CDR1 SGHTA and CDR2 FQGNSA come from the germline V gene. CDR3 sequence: CASSSYGNTQYF. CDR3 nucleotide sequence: TGTGCCAGCAGCTCCTACGGGAATACGCAGTATTTT. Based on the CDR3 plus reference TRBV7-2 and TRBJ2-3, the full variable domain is GAGVSQSPSNKVTEKGKDVELRCDPISGHTALYWYRQSLGQGLEFLIYFQGNSAPDKSGLPSDRFSAERTGGSVSTLTIQRTQQEDSAVYLCASSSYGNTQYFGPGTRLTVL.

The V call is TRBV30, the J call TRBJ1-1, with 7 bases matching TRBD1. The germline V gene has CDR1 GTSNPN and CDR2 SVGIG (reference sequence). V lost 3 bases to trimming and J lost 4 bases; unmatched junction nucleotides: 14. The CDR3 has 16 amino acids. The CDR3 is CAWRPRQGPRATEAFF. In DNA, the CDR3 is TGTGCCTGGAGACCACGACAGGGACCTCGGGCCACTGAAGCTTTCTTT. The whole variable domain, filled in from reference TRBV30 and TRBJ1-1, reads SQTIHQWPATLVQPVGSPLSLECTVEGTSNPNLYWYRQAAGRGLQLLFYSVGIGQISSEVPQNLSASRPQDRQFILSSKKLLLSDSGFYLCAWRPRQGPRATEAFFGQGTRLTVV.

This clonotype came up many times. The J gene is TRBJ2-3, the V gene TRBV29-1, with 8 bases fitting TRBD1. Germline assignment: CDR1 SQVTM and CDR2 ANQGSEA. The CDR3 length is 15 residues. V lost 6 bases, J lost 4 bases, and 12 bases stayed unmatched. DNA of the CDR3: TGCAGCGTCGGCGAGGGGCAGGGGGCTCCAGATACGCAGTATTTT. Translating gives CSVGEGQGAPDTQYF.

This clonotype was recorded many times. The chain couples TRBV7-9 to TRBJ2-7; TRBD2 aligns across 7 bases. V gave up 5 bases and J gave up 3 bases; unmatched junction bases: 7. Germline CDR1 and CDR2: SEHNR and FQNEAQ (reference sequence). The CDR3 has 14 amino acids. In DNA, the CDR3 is TGTGCCAGCAGCGCCCTGGGGGGGTACTACGAGCAGTACTTC. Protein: CASSALGGYYEQYF. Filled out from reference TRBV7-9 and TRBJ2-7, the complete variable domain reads DTGVSQNPRHKITKRGQNVTFRCDPISEHNRLYWYRQTLGQGPEFLTYFQNEAQLEKSRLLSDRFSAERPKGSFSTLEIQRTEQGDSAMYLCASSALGGYYEQYFGPGTRLTVT.

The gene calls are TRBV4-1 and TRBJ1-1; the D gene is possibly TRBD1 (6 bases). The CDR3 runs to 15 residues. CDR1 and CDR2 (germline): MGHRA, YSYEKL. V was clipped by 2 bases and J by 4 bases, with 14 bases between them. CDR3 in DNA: TGCGCCAGCAGCCAATGGGGTCAGGGGAGCACTGAAGCTTTCTTT. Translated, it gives CASSQWGQGSTEAFF.

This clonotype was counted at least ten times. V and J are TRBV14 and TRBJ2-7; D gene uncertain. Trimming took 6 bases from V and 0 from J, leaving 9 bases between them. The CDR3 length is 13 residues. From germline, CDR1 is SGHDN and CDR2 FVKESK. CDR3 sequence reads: CASSPGLSYEQYF. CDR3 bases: TGTGCCAGCAGTCCCGGGCTCTCCTACGAGCAGTACTTC.